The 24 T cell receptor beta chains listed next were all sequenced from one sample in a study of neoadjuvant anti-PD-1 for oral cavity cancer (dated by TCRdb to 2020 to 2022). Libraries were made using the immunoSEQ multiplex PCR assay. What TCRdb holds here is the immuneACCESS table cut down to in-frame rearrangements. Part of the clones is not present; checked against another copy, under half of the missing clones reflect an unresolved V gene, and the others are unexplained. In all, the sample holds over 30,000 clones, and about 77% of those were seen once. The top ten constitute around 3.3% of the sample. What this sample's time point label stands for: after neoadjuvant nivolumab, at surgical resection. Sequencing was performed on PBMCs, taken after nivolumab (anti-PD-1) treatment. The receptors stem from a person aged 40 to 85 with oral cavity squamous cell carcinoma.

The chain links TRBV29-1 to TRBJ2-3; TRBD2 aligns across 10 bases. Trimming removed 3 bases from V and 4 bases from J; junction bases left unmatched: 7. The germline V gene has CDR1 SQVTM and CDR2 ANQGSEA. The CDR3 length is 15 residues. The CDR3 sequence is CSVERGTSVPDTQYF. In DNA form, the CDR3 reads TGCAGCGTTGAGAGGGGGACTAGCGTCCCAGATACGCAGTATTTT.

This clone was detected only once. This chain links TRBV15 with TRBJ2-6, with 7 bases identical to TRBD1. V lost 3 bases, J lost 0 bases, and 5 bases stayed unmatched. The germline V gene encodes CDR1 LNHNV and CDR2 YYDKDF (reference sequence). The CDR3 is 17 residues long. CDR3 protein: CATSRGQFFSGANVLTF. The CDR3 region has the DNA TGTGCCACCAGCAGGGGACAGTTTTTCTCTGGGGCCAACGTCCTGACTTTC.

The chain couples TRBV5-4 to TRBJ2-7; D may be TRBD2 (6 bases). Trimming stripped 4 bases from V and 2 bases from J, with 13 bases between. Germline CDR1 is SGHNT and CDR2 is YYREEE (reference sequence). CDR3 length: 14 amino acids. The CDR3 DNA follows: TGTGCCAGCAGCCCCAACGGGGGACCCTACGAGCAGTACTTC. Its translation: CASSPNGGPYEQYF.

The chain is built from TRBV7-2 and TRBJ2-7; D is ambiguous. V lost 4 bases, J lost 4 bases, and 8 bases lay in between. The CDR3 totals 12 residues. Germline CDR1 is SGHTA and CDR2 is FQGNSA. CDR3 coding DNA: TGTGCCAGCAGCTCGGTGACTTACGAGCAGTACTTC. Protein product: CASSSVTYEQYF.

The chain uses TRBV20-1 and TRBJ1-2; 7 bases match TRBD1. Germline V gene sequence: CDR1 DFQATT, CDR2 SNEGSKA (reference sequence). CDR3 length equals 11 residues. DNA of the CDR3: TGCAGCTCTGACAGGGATTATGGCTACACCTTC. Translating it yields CSSDRDYGYTF.

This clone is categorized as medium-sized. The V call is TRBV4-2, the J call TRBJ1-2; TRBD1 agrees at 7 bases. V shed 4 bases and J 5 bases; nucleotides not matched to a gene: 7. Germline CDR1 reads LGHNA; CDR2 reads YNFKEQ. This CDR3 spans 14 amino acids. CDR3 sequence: CASSLPGQLYGYTF. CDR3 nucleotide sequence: TGTGCCAGCAGCCTTCCGGGACAGCTATATGGCTACACCTTC.

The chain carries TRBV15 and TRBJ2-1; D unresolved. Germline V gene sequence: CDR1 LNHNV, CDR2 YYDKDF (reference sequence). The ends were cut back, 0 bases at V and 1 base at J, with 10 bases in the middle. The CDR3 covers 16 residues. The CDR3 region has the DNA TGTGCCACCAGCAGAGATGTCGAGGTTTCCTACAATGAGCAGTTCTTC. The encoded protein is CATSRDVEVSYNEQFF.

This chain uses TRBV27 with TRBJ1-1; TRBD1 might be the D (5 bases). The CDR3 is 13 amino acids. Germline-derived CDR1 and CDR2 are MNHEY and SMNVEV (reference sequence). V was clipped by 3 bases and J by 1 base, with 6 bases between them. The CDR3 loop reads CASSFGGNTEAFF. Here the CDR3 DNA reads TGTGCCAGCAGTTTCGGGGGGAACACTGAAGCTTTCTTT.

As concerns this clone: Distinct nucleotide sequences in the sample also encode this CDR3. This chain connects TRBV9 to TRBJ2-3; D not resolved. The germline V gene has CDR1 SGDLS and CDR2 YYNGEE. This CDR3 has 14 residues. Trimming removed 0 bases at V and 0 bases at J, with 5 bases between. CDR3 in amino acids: CASSVVGSTDTQYF. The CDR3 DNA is TGTGCCAGCAGCGTAGTCGGGAGCACAGATACGCAGTATTTT.

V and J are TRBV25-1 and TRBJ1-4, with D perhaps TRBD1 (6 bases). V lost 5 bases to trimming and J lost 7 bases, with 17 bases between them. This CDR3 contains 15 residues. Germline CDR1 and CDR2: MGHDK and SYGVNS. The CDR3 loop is CASSHSRGGSEKLFF. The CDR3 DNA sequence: TGTGCCAGCAGTCACTCCAGGGGAGGGAGTGAAAAACTGTTTTTT.

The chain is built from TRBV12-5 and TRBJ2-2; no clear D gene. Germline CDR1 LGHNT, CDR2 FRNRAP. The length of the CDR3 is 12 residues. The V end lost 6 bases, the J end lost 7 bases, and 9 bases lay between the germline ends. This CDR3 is CASGQEDGELFF. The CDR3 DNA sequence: TGTGCTAGTGGGCAAGAGGACGGGGAGCTGTTTTTT.

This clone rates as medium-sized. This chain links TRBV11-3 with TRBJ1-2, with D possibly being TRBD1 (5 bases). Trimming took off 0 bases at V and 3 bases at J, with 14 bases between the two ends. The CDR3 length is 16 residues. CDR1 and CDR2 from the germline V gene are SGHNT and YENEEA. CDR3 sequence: CASSLDREGEDYGYTF. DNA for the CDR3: TGTGCCAGCAGCTTAGATCGGGAAGGGGAGGACTATGGCTACACCTTC. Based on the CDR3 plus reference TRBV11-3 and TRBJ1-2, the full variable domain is EAGVVQSPRYKIIEKKQPVAFWCNPISGHNTLYWYLQNLGQGPELLIRYENEEAVDDSQLPKDRFSAERLKGVDSTLKIQPAELGDSAVYLCASSLDREGEDYGYTFGSGTRLTVV.

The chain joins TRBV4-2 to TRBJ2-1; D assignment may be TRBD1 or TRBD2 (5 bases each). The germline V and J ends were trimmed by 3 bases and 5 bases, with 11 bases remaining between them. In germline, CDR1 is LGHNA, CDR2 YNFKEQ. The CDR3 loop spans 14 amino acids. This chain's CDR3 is CASSQPGTHNEQFF. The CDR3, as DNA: TGTGCCAGCAGCCAGCCCGGGACCCACAATGAGCAGTTCTTC.

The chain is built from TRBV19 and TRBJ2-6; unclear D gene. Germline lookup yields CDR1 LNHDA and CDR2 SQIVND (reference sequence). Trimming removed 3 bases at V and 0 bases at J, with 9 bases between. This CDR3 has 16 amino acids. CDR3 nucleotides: TGTGCCAGTAGTATTGCAAGGGTCTCTGGGGCCAACGTCCTGACTTTC. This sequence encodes CASSIARVSGANVLTF.

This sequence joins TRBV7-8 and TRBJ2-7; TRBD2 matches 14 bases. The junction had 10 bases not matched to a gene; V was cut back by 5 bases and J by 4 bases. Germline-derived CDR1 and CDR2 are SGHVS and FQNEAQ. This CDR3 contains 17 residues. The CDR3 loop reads CASSPFRLAGGEYEQYF. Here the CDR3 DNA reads TGTGCCAGCAGCCCATTTCGACTAGCGGGGGGGGAGTACGAGCAGTACTTC.

In nucleotides, the CDR3 is TGTGCCAGCAGCTTTCCGGAGTTGGAAAACATTCAGTACTTC. Residues: CASSFPELENIQYF. The chain is built from TRBV7-2 and TRBJ2-4, with D uncertain. CDR1 and CDR2 (germline): SGHTA, FQGNSA. The CDR3 length is 14 residues. The ends were cut back, 3 bases at V and 5 bases at J, with 11 bases in the middle.

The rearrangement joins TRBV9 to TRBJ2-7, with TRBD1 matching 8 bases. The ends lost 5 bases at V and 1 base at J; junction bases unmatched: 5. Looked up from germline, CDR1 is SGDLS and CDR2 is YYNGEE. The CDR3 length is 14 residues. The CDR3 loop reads CASSRTGFSYEQYF. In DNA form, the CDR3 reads TGTGCCAGCAGTCGGACAGGGTTTTCCTACGAGCAGTACTTC.

CDR3 protein: CAISEWYSGGSYEQYF. The CDR3 bases are TGTGCCATCAGTGAGTGGTATAGCGGGGGGTCCTACGAGCAGTACTTC. The chain employs TRBV10-3 and TRBJ2-7; 10 nucleotides agree with TRBD2. The CDR3 contains 16 residues. Unmatched junction bases numbered 4, after V lost 1 base and J lost 1 base. Germline CDR1 ENHRY, CDR2 SYGVKD.

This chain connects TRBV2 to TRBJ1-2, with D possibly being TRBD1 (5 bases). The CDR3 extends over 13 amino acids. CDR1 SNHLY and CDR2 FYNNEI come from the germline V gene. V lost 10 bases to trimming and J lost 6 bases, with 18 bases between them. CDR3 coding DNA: TGTGCCACTCCGGGACCCCCGGCGAATGGCTACACCTTC. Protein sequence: CATPGPPANGYTF.

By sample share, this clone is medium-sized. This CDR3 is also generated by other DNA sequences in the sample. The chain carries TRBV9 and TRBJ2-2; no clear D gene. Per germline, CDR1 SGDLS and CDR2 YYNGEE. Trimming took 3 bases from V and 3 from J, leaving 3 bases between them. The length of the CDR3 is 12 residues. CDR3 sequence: CASSAYTGELFF. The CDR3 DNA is TGTGCCAGCAGCGCGTACACCGGGGAGCTGTTTTTT.

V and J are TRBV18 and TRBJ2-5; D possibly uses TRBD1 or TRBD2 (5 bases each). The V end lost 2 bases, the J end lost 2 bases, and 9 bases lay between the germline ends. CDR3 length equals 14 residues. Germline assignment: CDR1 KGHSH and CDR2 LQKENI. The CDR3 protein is CASSPGTPQETQYF. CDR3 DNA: TGTGCCAGCTCACCAGGGACCCCTCAAGAGACCCAGTACTTC.

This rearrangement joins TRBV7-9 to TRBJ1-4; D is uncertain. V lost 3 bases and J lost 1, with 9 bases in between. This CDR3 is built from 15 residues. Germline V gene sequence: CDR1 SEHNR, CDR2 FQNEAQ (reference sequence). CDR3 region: CASSFGLGTNEKLFF. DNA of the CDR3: TGTGCCAGCAGCTTCGGACTTGGAACTAATGAAAAACTGTTTTTT.

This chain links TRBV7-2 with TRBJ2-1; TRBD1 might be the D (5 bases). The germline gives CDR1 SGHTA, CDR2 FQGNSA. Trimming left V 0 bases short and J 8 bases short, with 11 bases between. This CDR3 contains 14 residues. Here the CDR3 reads CASSLALQGHEQFF. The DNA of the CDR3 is TGTGCCAGCAGCTTAGCGCTCCAGGGCCATGAGCAGTTCTTC.

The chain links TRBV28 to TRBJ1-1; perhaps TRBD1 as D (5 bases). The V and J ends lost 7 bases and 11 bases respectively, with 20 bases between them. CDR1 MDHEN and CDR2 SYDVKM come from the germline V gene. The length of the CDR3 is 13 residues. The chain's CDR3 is CASKGGAGRDAFF. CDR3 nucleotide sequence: TGTGCCAGCAAAGGCGGGGCCGGCCGGGACGCTTTCTTT. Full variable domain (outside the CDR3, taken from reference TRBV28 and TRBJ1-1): DVKVTQSSRYLVKRTGEKVFLECVQDMDHENMFWYRQDPGLGLRLIYFSYDVKMKEKGDIPEGYSVSREKKERFSLILESASTNQTSMYLCASKGGAGRDAFFGQGTRLTVV.